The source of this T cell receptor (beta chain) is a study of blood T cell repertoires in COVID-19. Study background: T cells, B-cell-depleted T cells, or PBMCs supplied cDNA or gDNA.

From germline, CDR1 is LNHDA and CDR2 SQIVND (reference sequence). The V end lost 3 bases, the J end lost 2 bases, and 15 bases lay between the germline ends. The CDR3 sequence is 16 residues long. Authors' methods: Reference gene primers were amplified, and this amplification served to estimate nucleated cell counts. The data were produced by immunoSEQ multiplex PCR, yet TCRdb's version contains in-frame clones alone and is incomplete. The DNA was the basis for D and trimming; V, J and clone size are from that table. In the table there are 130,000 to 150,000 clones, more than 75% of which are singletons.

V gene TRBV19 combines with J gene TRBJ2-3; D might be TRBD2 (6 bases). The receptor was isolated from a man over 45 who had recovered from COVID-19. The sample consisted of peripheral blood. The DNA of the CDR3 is TGTGCCAGTAGTATGAACAAGGGACTGAACACAGATACGCAGTATTTT. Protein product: CASSMNKGLNTDTQYF.